This entry concerns a single T cell receptor (beta chain). The specificity of this receptor is unknown. Within one base of it there is no much larger clone, and no base qualities were kept. Taken from cysteine to phenylalanine, the CDR3 has 15 residues. Just CDR3 DNA is preserved here, 45 bases in frame from base 1. CDR1 and CDR2 are read off the germline V gene as MNHEY and SVGAGI. V is pared back by 0 bases and J by 0 bases, with 9 bases lying between the germline termini. The data belong to a study of radiotherapy plus CTLA-4 blockade in lung cancer listed by TCRdb under 2018. Concerning the study at large: Objective responses were observed in 15% to 20% of enrolled patients, and disease control was achieved in less than 35%. The paper as a whole reports these results and caveats: The strongest predictors of response, as reported, were early dynamic changes in blood T cell clones along with a rise in serum interferon-beta after radiation. TCR clones derived from tumors expanded in peripheral blood after treatment with radiotherapy and ipilimumab.

Library construction relied on the immunoSEQ multiplex PCR assay. As stored in TCRdb, this immuneACCESS dataset retains in-frame rearrangements with V and J assigned. A fraction of the clones does not appear; measured against another copy, unresolved V genes explain less than half of the discrepancy, and the remainder lacks a known reason. For this sample the table gives about 120,000 clones, of which around 89% were detected only once. The top ten hold more than 6.5% of the sample. The study tested focal radiation therapy combined with CTLA-4 blockade (ipilimumab) in patients with chemo-refractory metastatic non-small-cell lung cancer.

This receptor chain uses TRBV6-5 and TRBJ2-7; the D region possibly corresponds to TRBD1 (5 bases align). This specimen consisted of peripheral blood, obtained from a patient treated with radiotherapy plus ipilimumab. This TCR was sampled from a human donor with non-small cell lung cancer that progressed on radiotherapy plus ipilimumab. The sequence in DNA is TGTGCCAGCAGTTACTCGTCAGGACACTCCTACGAGCAGTACTTC. Its amino acids are CASSYSSGHSYEQYF.